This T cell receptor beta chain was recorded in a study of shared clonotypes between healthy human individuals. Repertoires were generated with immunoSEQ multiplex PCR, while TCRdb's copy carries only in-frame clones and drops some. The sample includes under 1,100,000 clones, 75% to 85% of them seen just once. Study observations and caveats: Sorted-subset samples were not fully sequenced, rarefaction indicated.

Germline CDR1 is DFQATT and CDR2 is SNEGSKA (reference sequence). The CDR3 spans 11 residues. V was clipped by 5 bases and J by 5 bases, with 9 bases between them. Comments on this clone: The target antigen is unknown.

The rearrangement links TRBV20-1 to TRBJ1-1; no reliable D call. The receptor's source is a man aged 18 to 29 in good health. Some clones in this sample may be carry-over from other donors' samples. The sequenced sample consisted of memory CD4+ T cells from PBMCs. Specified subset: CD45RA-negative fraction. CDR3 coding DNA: TGCAGTGCTGTGGTTCGGACTGAAGCTTTCTTT. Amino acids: CSAVVRTEAFF.